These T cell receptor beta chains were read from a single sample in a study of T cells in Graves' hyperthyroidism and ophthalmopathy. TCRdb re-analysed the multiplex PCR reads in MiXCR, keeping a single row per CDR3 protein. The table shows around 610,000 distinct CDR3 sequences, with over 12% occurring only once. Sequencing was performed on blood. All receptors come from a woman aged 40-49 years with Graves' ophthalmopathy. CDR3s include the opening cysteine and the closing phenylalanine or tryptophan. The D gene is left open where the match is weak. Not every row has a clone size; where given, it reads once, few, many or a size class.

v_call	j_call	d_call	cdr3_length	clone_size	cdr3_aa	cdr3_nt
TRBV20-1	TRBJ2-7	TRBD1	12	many	CSANDRVDEQYF	TGCAGTGCTAATGACAGGGTGGACGAGCAGTACTTC
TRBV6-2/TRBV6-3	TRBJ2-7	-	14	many	CASSYSGPAYEQYF	TGTGCCAGCAGTTACTCGGGACCCGCCTACGAGCAGTACTTC
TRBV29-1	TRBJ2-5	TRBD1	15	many	CSVVLGQNTQETQYF	TGCAGCGTGGTACTGGGACAGAACACCCAAGAGACCCAGTACTTC
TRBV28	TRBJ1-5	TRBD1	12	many	CASSPTGLPQHF	TGTGCCAGCAGCCCGACAGGGCTGCCCCAGCATTTT
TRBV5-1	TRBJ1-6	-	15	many	CASSSNLGGDSPLHF	TGCGCCAGCAGCTCGAATTTGGGGGGGGATTCACCCCTCCACTTT
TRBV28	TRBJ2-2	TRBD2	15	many	CASSFLREVTGELFF	TGTGCCAGCAGTTTTTTGCGGGAGGTCACCGGGGAGCTGTTTTTT
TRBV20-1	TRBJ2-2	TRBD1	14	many	CSAIGQGNTGELFF	TGCAGTGCTATAGGACAGGGGAACACCGGGGAGCTGTTTTTT
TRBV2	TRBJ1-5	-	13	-	CASSGTSNQPQHF	TGTGCCAGCAGTGGTACGAGCAATCAGCCCCAGCATTTT
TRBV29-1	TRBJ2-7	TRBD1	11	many	CSATGAYEQYF	TGCAGCGCCACAGGGGCCTACGAGCAGTACTTC
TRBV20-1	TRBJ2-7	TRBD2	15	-	CSARVLASGSYEQYF	TGCAGTGCTAGAGTTTTGGCTAGCGGGAGTTACGAGCAGTACTTC
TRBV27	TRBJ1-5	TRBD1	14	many	CASSSQGRNQPQHF	TGTGCCAGCAGTTCACAGGGGCGCAATCAGCCCCAGCATTTT
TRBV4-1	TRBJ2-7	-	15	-	CASSQEVRGIYEQYF	TGCGCCAGCAGCCAAGAGGTCAGGGGTATCTACGAGCAGTACTTC
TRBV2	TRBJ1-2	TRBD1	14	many	CASGGQGAHYGYTF	TGTGCCAGCGGAGGACAGGGGGCCCACTATGGCTACACCTTC
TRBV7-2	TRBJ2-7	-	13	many	CASSLKRSYEQYF	TGTGCCAGCAGCTTAAAAAGGTCCTACGAGCAGTACTTC
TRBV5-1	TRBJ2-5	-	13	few	CASSFIQQETQYF	TGCGCCAGCAGCTTTATACAGCAAGAGACCCAGTACTTC
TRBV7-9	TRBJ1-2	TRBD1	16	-	CASSQDRGRYLDGYTF	TGTGCCAGCAGCCAGGACAGGGGGCGGTATCTGGATGGCTACACCTTC
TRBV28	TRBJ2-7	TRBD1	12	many	CATVRGPYEQYF	TGTGCGACGGTTAGGGGGCCCTACGAGCAGTACTTC
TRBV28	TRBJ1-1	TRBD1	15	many	CASSSRQGVGTEAFF	TGTGCCAGCAGTTCCCGACAGGGGGTTGGCACTGAAGCTTTCTTT
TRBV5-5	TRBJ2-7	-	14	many	CASSESTVVYEQYF	TGTGCCAGCAGCGAATCGACAGTGGTCTACGAGCAGTACTTC
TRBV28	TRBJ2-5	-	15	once	CASSRTVWYQETQYF	TGTGCCAGCAGCCGGACAGTATGGTACCAAGAGACCCAGTACTTC
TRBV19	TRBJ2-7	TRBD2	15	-	CASSIGSGSYYEQYF	TGTGCCAGTAGTATAGGAAGCGGGAGCTACTACGAGCAGTACTTC
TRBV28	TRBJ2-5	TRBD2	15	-	CASRTEREGPETQHF	TGTGCCAGCAGGACCGAGCGGGAGGGCCCGGAGACCCAGCACTTC
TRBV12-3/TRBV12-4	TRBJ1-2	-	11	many	CASSLTYGYTF	TGTGCCAGCAGTTTAACCTATGGCTACACCTTC
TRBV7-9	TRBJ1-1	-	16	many	CASSLATGLADTEAFF	TGTGCCAGCAGCTTAGCTACAGGGTTAGCGGACACTGAAGCTTTCTTT
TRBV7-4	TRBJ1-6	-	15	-	CASSLRGSYNSPLHF	TGTGCCAGCAGTTTAAGGGGCTCCTATAATTCACCCCTCCACTTT
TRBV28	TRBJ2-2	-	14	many	CASRDFANTGELFF	TGTGCCAGCCGGGACTTCGCGAACACCGGGGAGCTGTTTTTT
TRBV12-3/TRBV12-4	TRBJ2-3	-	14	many	CASSFTSPANTQYF	TGTGCCAGCAGTTTTACGTCGCCGGCAAATACGCAGTATTTT
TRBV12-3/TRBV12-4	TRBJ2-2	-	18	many	CASSLAWEARGNTGELFF	TGTGCCAGCAGTTTAGCCTGGGAGGCTCGAGGAAACACCGGGGAGCTGTTTTTT
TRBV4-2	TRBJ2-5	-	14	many	CASSPYQIQETQYF	TGTGCCAGCAGCCCGTACCAGATACAAGAGACCCAGTACTTC
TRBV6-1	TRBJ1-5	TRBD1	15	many	CASSPQGDGSRPQHF	TGTGCCAGCAGTCCCCAGGGGGACGGCTCTCGGCCCCAGCATTTT
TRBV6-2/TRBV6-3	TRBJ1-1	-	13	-	CASRKQGRTEAFF	TGTGCCAGCAGAAAACAGGGAAGAACTGAAGCTTTCTTT
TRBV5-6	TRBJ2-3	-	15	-	CASSLMIAVADTQYF	TGTGCCAGCAGCTTGATGATAGCGGTTGCAGATACGCAGTATTTT
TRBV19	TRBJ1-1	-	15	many	CASTISQTGNTEAFF	TGTGCCAGTACCATATCTCAGACAGGGAACACTGAAGCTTTCTTT
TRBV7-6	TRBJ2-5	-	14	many	CASSLGWAGDTQYF	TGTGCCAGCAGCTTAGGTTGGGCTGGGGATACCCAGTACTTC
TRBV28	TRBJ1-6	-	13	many	CASSFLGGSPLHF	TGTGCCAGCAGTTTTCTTGGGGGGTCACCCCTCCACTTT
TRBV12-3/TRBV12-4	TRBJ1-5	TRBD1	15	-	CASSLWTGDEQPQHF	TGTGCCAGCAGTTTGTGGACAGGGGACGAGCAGCCCCAGCATTTT
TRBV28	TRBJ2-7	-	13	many	CASTEGRNYEQYF	TGTGCCAGCACCGAGGGGCGCAACTACGAGCAGTACTTC
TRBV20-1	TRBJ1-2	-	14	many	CSARTMGAGYGYTF	TGCAGTGCTAGAACGATGGGGGCTGGTTATGGCTACACCTTC
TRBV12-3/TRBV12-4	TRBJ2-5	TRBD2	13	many	CASSMRLAETQYF	TGTGCCAGCAGTATGCGACTAGCGGAGACCCAGTACTTC
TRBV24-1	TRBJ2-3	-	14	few	CATSASRDTDTQYF	TGTGCCACCAGTGCCTCGAGGGACACAGATACGCAGTATTTT
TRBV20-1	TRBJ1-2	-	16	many	CSATTGFTDPNYGYTF	TGCAGTGCTACCACAGGGTTCACAGACCCTAACTATGGCTACACCTTC
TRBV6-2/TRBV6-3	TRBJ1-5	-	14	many	CASSKGGREQPQHF	TGTGCCAGCAGCAAGGGGGGGCGCGAGCAGCCCCAGCATTTT
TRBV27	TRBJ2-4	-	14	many	CASSPSDSAGIQYF	TGTGCCAGCAGCCCCTCGGACTCGGCGGGCATTCAGTACTTC
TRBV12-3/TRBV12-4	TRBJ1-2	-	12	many	CASSFILGGYTF	TGTGCCAGCAGTTTTATATTGGGTGGCTACACCTTC
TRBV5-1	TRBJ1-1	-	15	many	CASSLDPVKGTEAFF	TGCGCCAGCAGCTTGGATCCAGTCAAGGGCACTGAAGCTTTCTTT
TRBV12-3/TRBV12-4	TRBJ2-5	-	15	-	CASSLGASRQETQYF	TGTGCCAGCAGTTTGGGAGCGAGTCGACAAGAGACCCAGTACTTC
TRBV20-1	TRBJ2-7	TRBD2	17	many	CSARTGTSGKGMYEQYF	TGCAGTGCTAGAACCGGGACTAGCGGGAAGGGAATGTACGAGCAGTACTTC
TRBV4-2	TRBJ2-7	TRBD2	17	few	CASSQETSGSRRREQYF	TGTGCCAGCAGCCAAGAGACTAGCGGGAGTCGACGTCGCGAGCAGTACTTC
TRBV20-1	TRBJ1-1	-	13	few	CSARRTLGTEAFF	TGCAGTGCTAGACGGACCCTTGGGACTGAAGCTTTCTTT
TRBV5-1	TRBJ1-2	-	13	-	CASSSLGGYGYTF	TGCGCCAGCAGCTCTCTGGGAGGGTATGGCTACACCTTC
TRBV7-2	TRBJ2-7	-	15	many	CASSLGLLGSYEQYF	TGTGCCAGCAGCTTAGGGCTCCTAGGCTCCTACGAGCAGTACTTC
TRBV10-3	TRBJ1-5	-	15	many	CAISGGGTSNQPQHF	TGTGCCATCAGTGGGGGGGGAACTAGCAATCAGCCCCAGCATTTT
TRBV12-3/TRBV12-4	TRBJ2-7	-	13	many	CASSLARRWEQYF	TGTGCCAGCAGTTTAGCGCGCAGGTGGGAGCAGTACTTC
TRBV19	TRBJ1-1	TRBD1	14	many	CASSTIPRDRDAFF	TGTGCCAGTAGTACCATCCCCCGGGACAGGGATGCTTTCTTT
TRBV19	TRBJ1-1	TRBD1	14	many	CASSTRQGRTEAFF	TGTGCCAGTAGTACTCGACAGGGTCGGACTGAAGCTTTCTTT
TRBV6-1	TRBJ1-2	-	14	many	CASSPRRGGYGYTF	TGTGCCAGCAGCCCCCGACGAGGAGGCTATGGCTACACCTTC
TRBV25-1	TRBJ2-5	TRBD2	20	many	CASRLSLSPFGREGQETQYF	TGTGCCAGCAGACTCTCCTTAAGCCCGTTCGGGCGGGAGGGCCAGGAGACCCAGTACTTC
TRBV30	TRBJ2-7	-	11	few	CAFFTGYEQYF	TGTGCCTTTTTTACGGGTTACGAGCAGTACTTC
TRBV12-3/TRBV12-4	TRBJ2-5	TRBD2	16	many	CASSPGRGGFQETQYF	TGTGCCAGCAGTCCTGGACGGGGGGGATTCCAAGAGACCCAGTACTTC
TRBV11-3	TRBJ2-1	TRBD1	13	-	CASSGTEYNEQFF	TGTGCCAGCAGCGGGACAGAATACAATGAGCAGTTCTTC